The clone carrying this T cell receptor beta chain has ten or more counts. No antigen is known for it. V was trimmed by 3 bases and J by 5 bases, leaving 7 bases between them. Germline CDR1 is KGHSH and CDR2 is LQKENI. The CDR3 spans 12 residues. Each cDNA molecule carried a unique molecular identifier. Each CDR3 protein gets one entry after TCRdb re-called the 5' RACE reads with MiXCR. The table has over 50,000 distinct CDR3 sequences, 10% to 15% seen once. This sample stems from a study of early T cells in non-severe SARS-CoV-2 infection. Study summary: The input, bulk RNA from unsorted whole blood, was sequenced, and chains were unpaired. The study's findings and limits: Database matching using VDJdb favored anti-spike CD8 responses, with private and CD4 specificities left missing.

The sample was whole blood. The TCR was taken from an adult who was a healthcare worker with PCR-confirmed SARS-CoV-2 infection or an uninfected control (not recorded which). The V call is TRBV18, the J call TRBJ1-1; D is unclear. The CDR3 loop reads CASSPAGTEAFF. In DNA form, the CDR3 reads TGTGCCAGCTCACCGGCGGGGACTGAAGCTTTCTTT.